The rows below give T cell receptor beta chains drawn from one sample of a study of shared clonotypes between healthy human individuals. Here immunoSEQ multiplex PCR was the method, and the copy in TCRdb shows in-frame clones only, minus some. The sample records fewer than 1.8 million clones, less than 99% being singletons. The sample was naive CD4+ T cells sorted from blood. These receptors all stem from a man aged 25 to 40 in good health. Each CDR3 is given with its conserved first and last residue. Each record gives: D gene, V gene, clone size, J gene, CDR3 protein, CDR3 DNA. D genes are given only for firm matches. Clone size is given for some rows only: seen once, a few or many times, or a class if the clone is expanded.

>-|TRBV9|-|TRBJ2-3
CASSVGSSILTDTQYF
TGTGCCAGCAGCGTAGGCTCCTCTATCCTCACAGATACGCAGTATTTT
>-|TRBV7-9|-|TRBJ2-7
CASSSRVYEQYF
TGTGCCAGCAGCTCCAGGGTCTACGAGCAGTACTTC
>-|TRBV7-2|-|TRBJ2-1
CASSRGRFNEQFF
TGTGCCAGCAGCAGAGGTCGGTTCAATGAGCAGTTCTTC
>-|TRBV14|-|TRBJ1-5
CASSQDGEQPQHF
TGTGCCAGCAGCCAAGATGGGGAACAGCCCCAGCATTTT
>-|TRBV6-5|-|TRBJ2-3
CASYRSTDTQYF
TGTGCCAGTTACAGAAGCACAGATACGCAGTATTTT
>TRBD2|TRBV5-5|-|TRBJ2-1
CASSPVLAGEYNEQFF
TGTGCCAGCAGCCCCGTACTAGCGGGAGAGTACAATGAGCAGTTCTTC
>TRBD1|TRBV5-1|-|TRBJ2-2
CASSLEGQVDTGELFF
TGCGCCAGCAGCTTGGAGGGACAGGTGGACACCGGGGAGCTGTTTTTT
>TRBD2|TRBV9|-|TRBJ2-2
CASSVRLAGGTGELFF
TGTGCCAGCAGCGTACGACTAGCGGGAGGGACCGGGGAGCTGTTTTTT
>-|TRBV7-9|once|TRBJ2-1
CASSARGGSNEQFF
TGTGCCAGCAGCGCGCGTGGGGGTTCCAATGAGCAGTTCTTC
>TRBD1|TRBV5-1|-|TRBJ2-5
CASSLGTGGTVETQYF
TGCGCCAGCAGCTTGGGGACAGGGGGCACTGTGGAGACCCAGTACTTC
>-|TRBV13|-|TRBJ2-3
CASSPGNFRDTQYF
TGTGCCAGCAGCCCGGGGAACTTCAGAGATACGCAGTATTTT
>-|TRBV9|-|TRBJ2-5
CASNAGFQETQYF
TGTGCCAGCAATGCTGGCTTCCAAGAGACCCAGTACTTC
>TRBD1|TRBV5-1|-|TRBJ2-2
CASSKANRGPLGGELFF
TGCGCCAGCAGCAAAGCTAACAGGGGACCCTTGGGCGGGGAGCTGTTTTTT
>-|TRBV9|once|TRBJ2-5
CASSPRLRETQYF
TGTGCCAGCAGCCCCCGTCTGCGAGAGACCCAGTACTTC
>-|TRBV7-3|once|TRBJ2-1
CASSPGGRSANEQFF
TGTGCCAGCAGCCCCGGGGGTCGGAGCGCCAATGAGCAGTTCTTC
>TRBD2|TRBV30|once|TRBJ2-7
CAWIPLAGVPYEQYF
TGTGCCTGGATCCCTCTAGCGGGAGTTCCATACGAGCAGTACTTC
>-|TRBV5-5|-|TRBJ1-1
CASSPGNTEAFF
TGTGCCAGCAGTCCGGGGAACACTGAAGCTTTCTTT
>-|TRBV19|-|TRBJ1-2
CASKRDGDYGYTF
TGTGCCAGCAAGAGGGACGGAGACTATGGCTACACCTTC
>TRBD1|TRBV28|-|TRBJ2-1
CASSSAGTGFNEQFF
TGTGCCAGCAGTTCAGCCGGGACAGGCTTCAATGAGCAGTTCTTC
>-|TRBV5-1|-|TRBJ2-1
CASSLVRASGYNEQFF
TGCGCCAGCAGCTTGGTTCGGGCTAGTGGGTACAATGAGCAGTTCTTC
>-|TRBV18|-|TRBJ2-7
CASSPPGRGTYEQYF
TGTGCCAGCTCACCACCGGGAAGGGGGACTTACGAGCAGTACTTC
>-|TRBV7-3|-|TRBJ2-1
CASSLIGDSEQFF
TGTGCCAGCAGCTTAATAGGGGACTCTGAGCAGTTCTTC
>TRBD1|TRBV5-1|-|TRBJ1-4
CASSRDRGDEKLFF
TGCGCCAGCAGCAGGGACAGGGGTGATGAAAAACTGTTTTTT
>-|TRBV6-6|-|TRBJ2-5
CASSYGVSQETQYF
TGTGCCAGCAGTTACGGGGTCAGCCAAGAGACCCAGTACTTC
>-|TRBV6-1|-|TRBJ1-4
CASSARREKLFF
TGTGCCAGCAGTGCTCGAAGGGAAAAACTGTTTTTT
>-|TRBV9|-|TRBJ2-2
CASSKASGELFF
TGTGCCAGCAGCAAGGCGTCAGGGGAGCTGTTTTTT
>-|TRBV5-4|-|TRBJ2-7
CASSTRLGAYEQYF
TGTGCCAGCAGCACAAGACTAGGAGCCTACGAGCAGTACTTC
>-|TRBV2|-|TRBJ2-1
CASRWDGSNEQFF
TGTGCCAGCAGGTGGGACGGATCGAATGAGCAGTTCTTC
>TRBD2|TRBV25-1|-|TRBJ2-3
CASSDRGRRVADTQYF
TGTGCCAGCAGTGATCGCGGGAGAAGGGTGGCAGATACGCAGTATTTT
>TRBD2|TRBV5-1|-|TRBJ2-3
CASSLWKVGTSGRVVTDTQYF
TGCGCCAGCAGCTTATGGAAAGTCGGGACTAGCGGGAGGGTCGTCACAGATACGCAGTATTTT
>TRBD2|TRBV25-1|-|TRBJ2-1
CASSQPDGTSAYNEQFF
TGTGCCAGCAGCCAACCGGACGGGACTAGCGCCTACAATGAGCAGTTCTTC
>-|TRBV28|-|TRBJ2-1
CASRHGGGEQFF
TGTGCCAGCAGACACGGAGGGGGTGAGCAGTTCTTC
>-|TRBV6-5|-|TRBJ2-5
CASRFQETQYF
TGTGCCAGCAGGTTCCAAGAGACCCAGTACTTC
>TRBD2|TRBV7-9|-|TRBJ2-7
CASSLVSGGAYEQYF
TGTGCCAGCAGCTTAGTCTCGGGAGGCGCCTACGAGCAGTACTTC
>-|TRBV28|-|TRBJ1-3
CASSSSGAGNTIYF
TGTGCCAGCAGTTCCTCTGGGGCTGGAAACACCATATATTTT
>TRBD2|TRBV7-6|-|TRBJ2-2
CASSLGAGGKTGELFF
TGTGCCAGCAGCTTGGGAGCGGGAGGAAAAACCGGGGAGCTGTTTTTT
>-|TRBV5-6|-|TRBJ2-3
CASSLVRDSTDTQYF
TGTGCCAGCAGCTTGGTGCGGGACAGCACAGATACGCAGTATTTT
>-|TRBV28|-|TRBJ2-1
CASRSRNSYNEQFF
TGTGCCAGCAGGTCGCGGAACTCATACAATGAGCAGTTCTTC
>-|TRBV5-1|-|TRBJ2-1
CASSFDRAYNEQFF
TGCGCCAGCAGCTTCGACAGAGCATACAATGAGCAGTTCTTC
>-|TRBV19|-|TRBJ2-3
CASTHRGTDTQYF
TGTGCCAGTACCCACAGGGGCACAGATACGCAGTATTTT
>-|TRBV6-5|-|TRBJ2-3
CASSGTGPATQYF
TGTGCCAGCAGTGGAACAGGGCCTGCTACGCAGTATTTT
>-|TRBV7-9|-|TRBJ1-5
CASSSQQGDQPQHF
TGTGCCAGCAGCTCCCAACAGGGAGATCAGCCCCAGCATTTT
>-|TRBV19|once|TRBJ1-1
CASSTCPDPSDTEAFF
TGTGCCAGTAGTACCTGCCCCGATCCAAGCGACACTGAAGCTTTCTTT
>-|TRBV30|-|TRBJ2-3
CAWSPLLDTQYF
TGTGCCTGGAGTCCCCTTTTAGATACGCAGTATTTT
>TRBD1|TRBV5-1|-|TRBJ2-7
CASSRQGGNYEQYF
TGCGCCAGCAGCCGACAGGGTGGAAACTACGAGCAGTACTTC
>-|TRBV11-2|-|TRBJ2-3
CASSIGDTQYF
TGTGCCAGCAGCATCGGAGATACGCAGTATTTT
>-|TRBV18|-|TRBJ2-5
CASSPPQGGSGETQYF
TGTGCCAGCTCACCGCCGCAAGGCGGTTCGGGCGAGACCCAGTACTTC
>-|TRBV7-2|-|TRBJ2-3
CASTRTTSTDTQYF
TGTGCCAGCACCCGAACGACAAGCACAGATACGCAGTATTTT
>-|TRBV29-1|-|TRBJ2-3
CSVEGRAAALGDTQYF
TGCAGCGTTGAAGGGCGTGCAGCGGCCCTGGGGGATACGCAGTATTTT
>-|TRBV5-6|once|TRBJ1-2
CASSLVPGEIYGYTF
TGTGCCAGCAGCTTGGTTCCGGGGGAGATCTATGGCTACACCTTC
>-|TRBV27|-|TRBJ2-3
CASSSKRHTDTQYF
TGTGCCAGCAGTTCAAAGAGACACACAGATACGCAGTATTTT
>TRBD2|TRBV9|-|TRBJ2-3
CASSPGLAGEDTQYF
TGTGCCAGCAGCCCTGGACTAGCGGGAGAAGATACGCAGTATTTT
>TRBD2|TRBV7-9|once|TRBJ2-1
CASSLGSGRGYNEQFF
TGTGCCAGCAGCTTAGGATCCGGGAGGGGATACAATGAGCAGTTCTTC
>TRBD1|TRBV30|-|TRBJ1-1
CAWSLGTVRGNTEAFF
TGTGCCTGGAGCCTAGGGACAGTCCGGGGAAACACTGAAGCTTTCTTT
>TRBD2|TRBV9|-|TRBJ2-5
CASSAPRGGLKETQYF
TGTGCCAGCAGCGCCCCCCGGGGGGGGCTTAAAGAGACCCAGTACTTC
>TRBD2|TRBV28|-|TRBJ2-5
CASSLSRAGEETQYF
TGTGCCAGCAGTTTGTCGAGGGCGGGAGAAGAGACCCAGTACTTC